This T cell receptor (beta chain) was recorded in a study of T-cell reconstitution after alpha-beta-depleted transplantation in children. The authors prepared the TCRbeta library with unique molecular identifiers. In TCRdb, the PCR reads were re-called with MiXCR into one record per CDR3 protein. The profile shows 500,000 to 600,000 distinct CDR3 sequences, roughly 18% of them singletons. The CDR3 covers 16 residues. V dropped 1 base and J dropped 7; count of bases not matched to a gene: 10. CDR1 SGHRS and CDR2 YFSETQ come from the germline V gene. This TCR was sampled from a human donor who donated a stem cell graft to a child with acute lymphoblastic leukemia. Here the sequenced sample was PBMCs from the stem cell graft donor, taken from the stem cell graft. The chain joins TRBV5-1 to TRBJ2-1; TRBD1 agrees at 8 bases. The CDR3 sequence: CASSLFEDRAWNEQFF. CDR3 DNA: TGCGCCAGCAGCTTGTTTGAGGACAGGGCTTGGAATGAGCAGTTCTTC.